A selection of T cell receptor beta chains follows, all from one sample in a study of CD8 T cells in ankylosing spondylitis. MiXCR, applied by TCRdb to the 5' RACE reads, yields one record per CDR3 protein. The sample yields 330,000 or so distinct CDR3 sequences, around 7.6% seen once. Sequencing used blood, either unsorted or a sorted T cell fraction (not recorded which). The source of these receptors is a male donor with ankylosing spondylitis. The CDR3 runs from the conserved cysteine through the conserved F or W. The order of the fields is clone size, V gene, D gene, J gene, CDR3 protein, CDR3 DNA. A D gene is named only where the DNA matches it firmly. Expanded clones are given a class, and other clones once, few, many or no size at all.

>few|TRBV4-1|.|TRBJ2-7
CASSQDVLFYEQYF
TGCGCCAGCAGCCAAGACGTACTCTTCTACGAGCAGTACTTC
>.|TRBV29-1|TRBD1|TRBJ2-2
CSVDIGTGGSGELFF
TGCAGCGTTGATATTGGGACAGGGGGCTCCGGGGAGCTGTTTTTT
>many|TRBV18|TRBD1|TRBJ1-5
CASSTQGGGQPQHF
TGTGCCAGCTCGACACAGGGGGGCGGACAGCCCCAGCATTTT
>.|TRBV4-2|TRBD2|TRBJ2-1
CASSQVSTGGPNNEQFF
TGTGCCAGCAGCCAAGTCTCGACGGGAGGGCCCAACAATGAGCAGTTCTTC
>many|TRBV7-9|.|TRBJ2-1
CASTSVAVSYEQFF
TGTGCCAGCACTTCGGTGGCAGTTTCTTATGAGCAGTTCTTC
>many|TRBV9|TRBD2|TRBJ2-1
CASSVASLAGGKNEQFF
TGTGCCAGCAGCGTAGCCTCACTAGCGGGAGGGAAGAATGAGCAGTTCTTC
>.|TRBV27|.|TRBJ1-1
CASRQGRRTEAFF
TGTGCCAGCAGACAGGGAAGGAGGACTGAAGCTTTCTTT
>few|TRBV6-5|.|TRBJ2-1
CASSYRGSYNEQFF
TGTGCCAGCAGTTATCGAGGGAGCTACAATGAGCAGTTCTTC
>.|TRBV5-1|TRBD2|TRBJ2-7
CASSAGGGRTFYEQYF
TGCGCCAGCAGCGCCGGGGGGGGACGGACCTTCTACGAGCAGTACTTC
>many|TRBV2|.|TRBJ1-2
CASSDLPGGYTF
TGTGCCAGCAGTGACCTCCCAGGAGGCTACACCTTC
>.|TRBV6-2/TRBV6-3|.|TRBJ2-2
CASTPWQAGELFF
TGTGCCAGCACCCCCTGGCAGGCCGGGGAGCTGTTTTTT
>few|TRBV29-1|.|TRBJ1-3
CSVGLGGTGNTIYF
TGCAGCGTTGGTCTTGGAGGGACTGGAAACACCATATATTTT
>few|TRBV7-3|.|TRBJ2-5
CASSLIGQSQETQYF
TGTGCCAGCAGCTTAATAGGGCAGTCTCAAGAGACCCAGTACTTC
>few|TRBV28|.|TRBJ2-7
CATQIRGREFGYEQYF
TGTGCCACCCAAATTCGGGGCAGGGAGTTTGGGTACGAGCAGTACTTC
>many|TRBV27|TRBD2|TRBJ2-1
CASSLFPGLARSSYNEQFF
TGTGCCAGCAGTTTATTCCCCGGACTAGCGAGAAGCTCCTACAATGAGCAGTTCTTC
>.|TRBV6-2/TRBV6-3|TRBD1|TRBJ1-1
CASSLRQGRAFF
TGTGCCAGCAGTCTACGACAGGGGAGAGCTTTCTTT
>many|TRBV5-1|TRBD1|TRBJ2-7
CASSLVPGGIYEQYF
TGCGCCAGCAGCTTGGTACCAGGGGGTATCTACGAGCAGTACTTC
>few|TRBV7-9|TRBD2|TRBJ2-1
CASSLGAGGTYNEQFF
TGTGCCAGCAGCTTGGGAGCGGGAGGCACCTACAATGAGCAGTTCTTC
>many|TRBV29-1|.|TRBJ2-1
CSVEDSYNEQFF
TGCAGCGTTGAGGACTCCTACAATGAGCAGTTCTTC
>many|TRBV5-1|TRBD2|TRBJ2-7
CASTLSAGAGDEQYF
TGCGCCAGCACCTTATCGGCGGGAGCTGGCGACGAGCAGTACTTC
>few|TRBV7-2|.|TRBJ2-3
CASSLATGDTQYF
TGTGCCAGCAGCTTAGCGACGGGAGATACGCAGTATTTT
>many|TRBV7-2|TRBD1|TRBJ1-2
CASSERQGEGYGYTF
TGTGCCAGCAGCGAGAGACAGGGTGAGGGCTATGGCTACACCTTC
>.|TRBV24-1|.|TRBJ2-2
CATSDLRRAGELFF
TGTGCCACCAGTGATTTGCGGCGAGCCGGGGAGCTGTTTTTT
>.|TRBV5-1|TRBD1|TRBJ2-7
CASSSNAQGLRGEQYF
TGCGCCAGCAGCTCTAACGCACAGGGGTTACGCGGCGAGCAGTACTTC
>many|TRBV4-1|TRBD2|TRBJ2-7
CASSPMRLAGDGEQYF
TGCGCCAGCAGCCCAATGAGACTAGCGGGAGATGGCGAGCAGTACTTC
>many|TRBV2|TRBD1|TRBJ1-3
CASREDRVGGNTIYF
TGTGCCAGCAGGGAGGACAGGGTCGGTGGAAACACCATATATTTT
>many|TRBV6-1|.|TRBJ2-3
CASSTGFTDTQYF
TGTGCCAGCAGTACAGGGTTCACAGATACGCAGTATTTT
>.|TRBV6-1|TRBD2|TRBJ2-3
CASTRELAVSTDTQYF
TGTGCCAGCACCAGAGAGCTAGCGGTGAGCACAGATACGCAGTATTTT
>few|TRBV5-1|.|TRBJ2-1
CASSLTGSLGELF
TGCGCCAGCAGCTTAACAGGTAGCCTAGGGGAGCTCTTC
>many|TRBV6-1|TRBD2|TRBJ2-7
CASSRGGKAYEQYF
TGTGCCAGCAGTCGCGGGGGTAAGGCCTACGAGCAGTACTTC
>many|TRBV6-2/TRBV6-3|.|TRBJ2-1
CASSYSTSRFNNEQFF
TGTGCCAGCAGTTACTCCACTAGCAGGTTTAACAATGAGCAGTTCTTC
>many|TRBV20-1|TRBD2|TRBJ2-1
CSAGRAGAPYNEQFF
TGCAGTGCCGGAAGGGCGGGAGCCCCCTACAATGAGCAGTTCTTC
>.|TRBV5-6|TRBD2|TRBJ2-1
CASSLELAGGPYNEQFF
TGTGCCAGCAGCTTGGAGCTAGCGGGAGGGCCATACAATGAGCAGTTCTTC
>many|TRBV27|TRBD2|TRBJ2-1
CASSWPGTKDYNEQFF
TGTGCCAGCAGTTGGCCCGGGACTAAAGACTACAATGAGCAGTTCTTC
>.|TRBV7-8|TRBD1|TRBJ2-3
CASSWDRGLSTDTQYF
TGTGCCAGCAGCTGGGACAGGGGACTAAGCACAGATACGCAGTATTTT
>few|TRBV10-3|TRBD2|TRBJ2-5
CAISEGRLAAGQETQYF
TGTGCCATCAGTGAAGGGCGGCTAGCGGCTGGCCAAGAGACCCAGTACTTC
>few|TRBV10-3|.|TRBJ2-2
CAISDLSGWANTGELFF
TGTGCCATCAGTGACTTATCAGGGTGGGCGAACACCGGGGAGCTGTTTTTT
>few|TRBV12-3/TRBV12-4|.|TRBJ1-1
CASSLRGRTEAFF
TGTGCCAGCAGTTTGCGGGGGAGAACTGAAGCTTTCTTT
>.|TRBV5-1|TRBD1|TRBJ2-7
CASSLAETGGSEQYF
TGCGCCAGCAGCTTGGCCGAGACAGGGGGCTCCGAGCAGTACTTC
>few|TRBV5-1|TRBD2|TRBJ2-7
CASSYKYGTSGISYEQYF
TGCGCCAGCAGCTATAAGTACGGGACTAGCGGGATCTCCTACGAGCAGTACTTC
>.|TRBV19|.|TRBJ1-5
CASRKGLSNQPQHF
TGTGCCAGCCGAAAGGGGTTGAGCAATCAGCCCCAGCATTTT
>many|TRBV5-5|.|TRBJ1-1
CASSFLRLNTEAFF
TGTGCCAGCAGCTTCCTCCGGTTGAACACTGAAGCTTTCTTT
>.|TRBV3-1|.|TRBJ1-1
CASSQDGGDTEAFF
TGTGCCAGCAGCCAAGATGGGGGGGACACTGAAGCTTTCTTT
>few|TRBV7-3|.|TRBJ2-3
CASSPSGDGTDTQYF
TGTGCCAGCAGCCCATCAGGGGATGGGACAGATACGCAGTATTTT
>many|TRBV5-1|.|TRBJ2-1
CASSLEASETYNEQFF
TGCGCCAGCAGCCTGGAGGCTAGCGAAACCTACAATGAGCAGTTCTTC